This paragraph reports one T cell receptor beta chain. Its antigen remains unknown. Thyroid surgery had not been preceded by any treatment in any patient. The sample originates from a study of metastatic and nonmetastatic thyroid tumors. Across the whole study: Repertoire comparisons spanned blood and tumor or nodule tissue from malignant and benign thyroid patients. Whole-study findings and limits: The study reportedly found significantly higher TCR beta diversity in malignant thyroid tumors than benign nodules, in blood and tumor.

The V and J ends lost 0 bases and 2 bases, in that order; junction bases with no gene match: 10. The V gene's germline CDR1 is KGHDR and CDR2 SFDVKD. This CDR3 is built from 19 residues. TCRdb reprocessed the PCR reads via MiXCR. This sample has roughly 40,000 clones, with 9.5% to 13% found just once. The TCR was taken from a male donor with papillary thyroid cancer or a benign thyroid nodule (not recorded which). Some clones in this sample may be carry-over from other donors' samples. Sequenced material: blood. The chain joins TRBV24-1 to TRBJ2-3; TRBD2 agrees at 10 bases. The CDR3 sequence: CATSDLMDRTSGNTDTQYF. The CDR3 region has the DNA TGTGCCACCAGTGATTTGATGGATCGAACTAGCGGGAACACAGATACGCAGTATTTT.